These T cell receptor beta chains were read from a single sample in a study of cytomegalovirus exposure and HLA in healthy donors. Sequencing used immunoSEQ multiplex PCR; TCRdb keeps in-frame clones, though not all of them. The table records more than 95,000 clones, 9.5% of them present only once. The sequenced material came from PBMCs. The receptors were sampled from a man under 40 in good health and CMV-seronegative. Both conserved end residues are part of each CDR3. Fields, in order: CDR3 protein, CDR3 DNA, V gene, clone size, J gene, D gene, CDR3 length. D genes are given only for firm matches. The size of a clone is reported for some rows only, either as once, few or many, or as a class for expanded clones.

CASSRQISNYGYTF	TGTGCCAGCAGCCGACAGATTTCTAACTATGGCTACACCTTC	TRBV28	few	TRBJ1-2	-	14
CASQGSFTGELFF	TGTGCCAGTCAGGGTAGTTTCACCGGGGAGCTGTTTTTT	TRBV19	few	TRBJ2-2	-	13
CASSPGLGRETQYF	TGCGCCAGCAGCCCGGGGTTGGGGAGGGAGACCCAGTACTTC	TRBV5-1	-	TRBJ2-5	-	14
CASSEDSHNNQPQHF	TGTGCCAGCAGCGAGGACAGCCATAACAATCAGCCCCAGCATTTT	TRBV5-6	few	TRBJ1-5	-	15
CASSWQRRSYNEQFF	TGTGCCAGCAGCTGGCAGCGCCGCTCCTACAATGAGCAGTTCTTC	TRBV5-6	-	TRBJ2-1	-	15
CASSLRGVGEQYF	TGTGCCAGCAGTTTACGCGGGGTGGGCGAGCAGTACTTC	TRBV27	few	TRBJ2-7	-	13
CASRGGQVTGELFF	TGCGCCAGCAGGGGCGGACAGGTCACCGGGGAGCTGTTTTTT	TRBV5-1	few	TRBJ2-2	TRBD1	14
CASSFTIKGTANTEAFF	TGTGCCAGCAGCTTTACTATTAAAGGGACAGCAAACACTGAAGCTTTCTTT	TRBV5-4	-	TRBJ1-1	TRBD1	17
CASSPGYEAGEQYF	TGTGCCAGCTCGCCGGGGTATGAGGCTGGCGAGCAGTACTTC	TRBV6-6	few	TRBJ2-7	-	14
CASSPRRLSNEKLFF	TGTGCCAGTAGTCCCAGGAGGTTATCTAATGAAAAACTGTTTTTT	TRBV19	-	TRBJ1-4	-	15
CASRDLAGVHNEQFF	TGTGCCAGCAGGGATCTAGCGGGAGTCCACAATGAGCAGTTCTTC	TRBV6-1	few	TRBJ2-1	TRBD2	15
CASSGTGHTDTQYF	TGTGCCAGCAGTGGGACAGGGCACACAGATACGCAGTATTTT	TRBV6-5	-	TRBJ2-3	TRBD1	14
CASSPGGRTEAFF	TGTGCCAGCAGCCCGGGCGGGCGGACTGAAGCTTTCTTT	TRBV11-3	-	TRBJ1-1	-	13
CASSQPSVFPNEQFF	TGTGCCAGCAGCCAACCTAGCGTATTCCCCAATGAGCAGTTCTTC	TRBV4-2	few	TRBJ2-1	-	15
CASSFAGNTEAFF	TGTGCCAGCAGCTTTGCCGGTAACACTGAAGCTTTCTTT	TRBV7-9	few	TRBJ1-1	-	13